The present TCR beta chain was sequenced within a study of blood T cell repertoires in COVID-19. Clinical histories supplied by participants themselves formed the basis of cohort assignment. Germline V gene data show CDR1 as LNHNV and CDR2 as YYDKDF (reference sequence). Trimming cost V 9 bases and J 3 bases; bases outside gene matches: 5. This CDR3 spans 14 amino acids. In the original processing: For nucleated cells, counts were estimated from reference gene primer amplification. Sequenced by immunoSEQ multiplex PCR; TCRdb stores in-frame clones only, minus some. V and J calls and clone size are given by that table; D and trimming were obtained from the DNA. The table lists about 250,000 clones, around 86% of them singletons.

The TCR was taken from a man aged 18 to 30 who had recovered from COVID-19. The gene calls are TRBV15 and TRBJ2-1; 10 nucleotides agree with TRBD2. Sequenced: PBMCs or T cells enriched from blood (not recorded which). The CDR3 region is CATTGTSDYNEQFF. In nucleotides, the CDR3 is TGTGCCACTACCGGGACTAGCGACTACAATGAGCAGTTCTTC.